This T cell receptor (beta chain) is from a study of OX40 agonist ivuxolimab in advanced cancers. Measured with immunoSEQ multiplex PCR; TCRdb has only the in-frame clones, and not every one. The table has some 40,000 clones, 70% to 85% seen once; the top ten hold under 25%. Notes on this clone: Other DNA variants within this sample encode the same CDR3.

This TCR was sampled from an adult with an advanced solid tumor such as melanoma, head and neck, liver or kidney cancer. The source material was CD4+ or CD8+ T cells sorted from blood, sampled in a trial of the OX40 agonist ivuxolimab.

The CDR3 here is CASSYSTGELFF. CDR3 in DNA: TGTGCCAGCAGTTACTCCACCGGGGAGCTGTTTTTT. The chain couples TRBV6-5 to TRBJ2-2; no firm D call. The V and J ends lost 0 bases and 4 bases respectively, with 0 bases between them. CDR1 MNHEY and CDR2 SVGAGI come from the germline V gene. This CDR3 comprises 12 residues.